This is a list of T cell receptor beta chains from one sample in a study of blood T cell repertoires in COVID-19. The assay was immunoSEQ multiplex PCR, and TCRdb's table has in-frame clones only and misses some. This sample has 150,000 or so clones, with around 89% found just once. Sequences were obtained from PBMCs or T cells enriched from blood (not recorded which). These receptors all come from a woman aged 25 to 39 with acute COVID-19. Each CDR3 is given with its conserved first and last residue. The D gene is left open where the match is weak. The listing skips clone size in some rows; elsewhere it reads once, few, many or a size class.

CDR3 length	V gene	J gene	D gene	clone size	CDR3 DNA	CDR3 protein
12	TRBV7-9	TRBJ1-5	.	.	TGTGCCAGCAGCCGAGCCGGGCAGCCCCAGCATTTT	CASSRAGQPQHF
15	TRBV28	TRBJ2-1	TRBD2	.	TGTGCCAGCACCCCGATAGCGGGAGGGTACAATGAGCAGTTCTTC	CASTPIAGGYNEQFF
14	TRBV7-2	TRBJ2-1	TRBD2	once	TGTGCCAGCAGCTTAACTAGCGGGAACGGTGAGCAGTTCTTC	CASSLTSGNGEQFF
14	TRBV20-1	TRBJ1-2	TRBD1	.	TGCAGTGCTAGTGGGGACAGGGGGCAGGGTGGCTACACCTTC	CSASGDRGQGGYTF
16	TRBV7-2	TRBJ2-1	.	.	TGTGCCAGCAGCTTAGTATCGGGGAATATACCCAATGAGCAGTTCTTC	CASSLVSGNIPNEQFF
13	TRBV3-1/TRBV3-2	TRBJ1-3	TRBD1	.	TGTGCCAGCAGTGACAGGGTTGGAAACACCATATATTTT	CASSDRVGNTIYF
16	TRBV27	TRBJ2-3	TRBD2	.	TGTGCCAGCAGTTGGGGACTAGCGGTGAGCACAGATACGCAGTATTTT	CASSWGLAVSTDTQYF
14	TRBV5-1	TRBJ1-1	.	.	TGCGCCAGCAGCTTCGTTTTACAGTCCACTGAAGCTTTCTTT	CASSFVLQSTEAFF
16	TRBV5-1	TRBJ2-1	TRBD2	.	TGCGCCAGCAGCCCTACGGGACTAGCGGGATCCAATGAGCAGTTCTTC	CASSPTGLAGSNEQFF
14	TRBV6-2/TRBV6-3	TRBJ2-7	.	.	TGTGCCAGCAGTCCAGACGGGGTGTCCTACGAGCAGTACTTC	CASSPDGVSYEQYF
16	TRBV9	TRBJ2-2	.	.	TGTGCCAGCACACGACTTTTGGATGCGAACACCGGGGAGCTGTTTTTT	CASTRLLDANTGELFF
14	TRBV24-1	TRBJ1-2	TRBD1	.	TGTGCCACCAGGGACCGACAGGGGGCGGCTGGCTACACCTTC	CATRDRQGAAGYTF
15	TRBV7-3	TRBJ1-1	.	.	TGTGCCAGCAGCTTATCTTCAGGCATGAACACTGAAGCTTTCTTT	CASSLSSGMNTEAFF
19	TRBV4-3	TRBJ2-3	TRBD2	once	TGCGCCAGCGCCCGGGATCCGGGACTAGCGGGAGGGGGCGCAGATACGCAGTATTTT	CASARDPGLAGGGADTQYF
15	TRBV2	TRBJ1-5	.	.	TGTGCCAGCAGTGAAGGCCAGGGTGGAGGGCAGCCCCAGCATTTT	CASSEGQGGGQPQHF
12	TRBV29-1	TRBJ2-5	TRBD1	once	TGCAGCGTTGGGGACAGCCAAGAGACCCAGTACTTC	CSVGDSQETQYF
15	TRBV5-1	TRBJ2-5	.	.	TGCGCCAGCAGTTCGGAGGGGACGTACCAAGAGACCCAGTACTTC	CASSSEGTYQETQYF
12	TRBV5-4	TRBJ1-1	.	.	TGTGCCAGCAGCTCTCCGGGGACTGAAGCTTTCTTT	CASSSPGTEAFF
15	TRBV2	TRBJ2-1	.	.	TGTGCCAGCAGTCCAATAGCGGACTCCTACAATGAGCAGTTCTTC	CASSPIADSYNEQFF
20	TRBV7-8	TRBJ2-1	TRBD2	.	TGTGCCAGCAGCTTAGCGGCGGCTAGCGGGGTCCCCCTACAATACTGTGAGCAGTTCTTC	CASSLAAASGVPLQYCEQFF
16	TRBV7-3	TRBJ2-3	TRBD1	many	TGTGCCAGCAGCTCAGGGACAGATACTAGCACAGATACGCAGTATTTT	CASSSGTDTSTDTQYF
13	TRBV28	TRBJ1-2	.	.	TGTGCCAGCAGTTTTGGGTCGGGGTATGGCTACACCTTC	CASSFGSGYGYTF
13	TRBV7-9	TRBJ1-3	.	.	TGTTCGTTCGGACAGTCGGATGGAAACACCATATATTTT	CSFGQSDGNTIYF
18	TRBV1	TRBJ2-1	.	.	TGCACCAGCAGCCAAGTCTCAACCACTAGCGGGAGATACAATGAGCAGTTCTTC	CTSSQVSTTSGRYNEQFF
16	TRBV18	TRBJ2-7	TRBD2	.	TGTGCCAGCTCACCCTACGGCGGGAGGAGCTCCTACGAGCAGTACTTC	CASSPYGGRSSYEQYF
15	TRBV6-2/TRBV6-3	TRBJ1-5	TRBD1	.	TGTGCCAGCAGTCCGGGGACAGGGGATTATCAGCCCCAGCATTTT	CASSPGTGDYQPQHF
14	TRBV4-3	TRBJ2-7	.	.	TGCGCCAGCAGCCAGGCGGCAGGGCCCTACGAGCAGTACTTC	CASSQAAGPYEQYF
16	TRBV19	TRBJ1-4	.	.	TGTGCCAGTAGTATGACCGCATTAGCCCCGAATGAAAAACTGTTTTTT	CASSMTALAPNEKLFF
13	TRBV7-8	TRBJ1-1	.	.	TGTGCCAGCAGCTTAACAGGGAACACTGAAGCTTTCTTT	CASSLTGNTEAFF
14	TRBV10-3	TRBJ2-1	.	once	TGTGCCATTGGGGGCGGGGGCTCCTACAATGAGCAGTTCTTC	CAIGGGGSYNEQFF
16	TRBV7-2	TRBJ2-7	TRBD2	.	TGTGCCAGCAGCCGTCAAACTAGCGGACTAAGCTACGAGCAGTACTTC	CASSRQTSGLSYEQYF
14	TRBV18	TRBJ2-7	TRBD1	.	TGTGCCAGCTCACCAGGGGGACAGTCCTACGAGCAGTACTTC	CASSPGGQSYEQYF